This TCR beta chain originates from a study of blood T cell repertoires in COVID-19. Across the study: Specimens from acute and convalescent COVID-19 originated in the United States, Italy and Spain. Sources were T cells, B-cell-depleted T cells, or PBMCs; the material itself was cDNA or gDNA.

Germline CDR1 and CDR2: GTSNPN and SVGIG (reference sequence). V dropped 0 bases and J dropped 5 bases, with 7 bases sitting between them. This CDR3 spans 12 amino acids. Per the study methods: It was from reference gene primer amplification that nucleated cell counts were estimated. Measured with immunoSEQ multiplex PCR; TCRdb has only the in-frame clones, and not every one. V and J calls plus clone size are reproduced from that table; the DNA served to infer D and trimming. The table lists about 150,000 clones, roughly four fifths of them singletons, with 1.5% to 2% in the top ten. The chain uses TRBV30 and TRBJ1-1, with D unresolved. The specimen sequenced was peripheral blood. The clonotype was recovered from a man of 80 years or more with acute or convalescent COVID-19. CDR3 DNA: TGTGCCTGGAGTGTAGGAGGGACTGAAGCTTTCTTT. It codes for CAWSVGGTEAFF.